This T cell receptor (beta chain) was recorded in a study of T cells in localized non-small cell lung cancer. Findings and limits, study-wide: The study detected a median around 61 of the top 100 tumor clones in adjacent lung. Higher adjacent-lung clonality was associated with shorter survival. Uninvolved adjacent lung showed higher T cell clonality than tumor. It remains possible that heterogeneity exists, since only one tumor region was sequenced.

As concerns this clone: Its specificity is not known.

Profiled with immunoSEQ multiplex PCR; TCRdb holds only in-frame clones, not every one. The data contain some 32,000 clones, around 94% of them singletons. This TCR came from a woman aged 35 to 70 with stage I lung adenocarcinoma. The source material was peripheral blood, sampled before any cancer treatment.

The CDR3 sequence is CATQSSGNTIYF. DNA of the CDR3: TGTGCCACCCAGAGTTCTGGAAACACCATATATTTT. This sequence joins TRBV28 and TRBJ1-3; D not certain. Between the trimmed V and J ends, which lost 10 bases and 1 base, there was a span of 8 bases. The germline V gene has CDR1 MDHEN and CDR2 SYDVKM. The CDR3 is 12 amino acids. Supplemented by reference TRBV28 and TRBJ1-3, the full variable domain reads DVKVTQSSRYLVKRTGEKVFLECVQDMDHENMFWYRQDPGLGLRLIYFSYDVKMKEKGDIPEGYSVSREKKERFSLILESASTNQTSMYLCATQSSGNTIYFGEGSWLTVV.